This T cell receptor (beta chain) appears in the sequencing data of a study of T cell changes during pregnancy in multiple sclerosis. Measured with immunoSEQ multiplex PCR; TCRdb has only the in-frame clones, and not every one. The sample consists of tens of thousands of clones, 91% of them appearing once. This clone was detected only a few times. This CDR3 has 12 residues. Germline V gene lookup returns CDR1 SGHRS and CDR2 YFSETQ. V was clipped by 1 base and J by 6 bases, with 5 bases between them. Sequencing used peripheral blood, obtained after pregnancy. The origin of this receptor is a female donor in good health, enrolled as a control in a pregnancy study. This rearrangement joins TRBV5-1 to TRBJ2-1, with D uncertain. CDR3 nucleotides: TGCGCCAGCAGCTTGCCCTCCAATGAGCAGTTCTTC. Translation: CASSLPSNEQFF.